This T cell receptor beta chain was captured in a study of blood T cell repertoires in COVID-19. Study summary: The origin of the acute and convalescent COVID-19 samples was the United States, Italy and Spain. Sample material is recorded as cDNA or gDNA derived from T cells, B-cell-depleted T cells, or PBMCs.

This clone appeared once. In the original workflow: Estimates of nucleated cell counts were drawn from the amplification of reference gene primers. Sequencing was performed with immunoSEQ multiplex PCR; in TCRdb, only in-frame clones are kept and a portion is missing. V, J and clone size reflect that table, while D and trimming were determined from the DNA. The table lists roughly 80,000 clones, around nine tenths of them singletons. Per the germline V gene, CDR1 is MNHEY and CDR2 is SVGAGI. The CDR3 loop spans 15 amino acids. V was clipped by 2 bases and J by 4 bases, with 12 bases between them. The sequence came from a woman of 80 years or more with active or convalescent COVID-19. The rearrangement links TRBV6-5 to TRBJ1-3, with D possibly being TRBD1 (6 bases). The sample was peripheral blood. The CDR3 sequence: CASSYGGAWGNTIYF. CDR3 nucleotides: TGTGCCAGCAGTTACGGGGGGGCCTGGGGAAACACCATATATTTT.